These T cell receptor beta chains were read from a single sample in a study of T-cell memory formation after mild COVID-19. TCRdb re-called the 5' RACE reads with MiXCR, one entry per CDR3 protein. The sample records 250,000 to 300,000 distinct CDR3 sequences, roughly 16% being singletons. The sequenced sample consisted of PBMCs or a T cell subset sorted from them (not recorded which). The origin of the receptors is a man aged 18 to 29 who had mild COVID-19 (a few samples of this study predate the infection). Cell type and time point are not known. Each CDR3 is given with its conserved first and last residue. The D gene is left open where the match is weak. Only part of the rows carry a size: once, few, many, or a class if the clone is expanded.

cdr3_nt: TGTGCCAGCTCACCGGACGGTGCCTACGAGCAGTACTTC
cdr3_aa: CASSPDGAYEQYF
clone_size: many
j_call: TRBJ2-7
v_call: TRBV18
d_call: -

cdr3_nt: TGCGCCAGCAGCTCGCTAGCGGGGGGGCCTATTGAGCAGTTCTTC
cdr3_aa: CASSSLAGGPIEQFF
clone_size: -
j_call: TRBJ2-1
v_call: TRBV5-1
d_call: TRBD2

cdr3_nt: TGTGCCAGCAGTTTGCGGGGTTGGGACACTGAAGCTTTCTTT
cdr3_aa: CASSLRGWDTEAFF
clone_size: few
j_call: TRBJ1-1
v_call: TRBV12-3/TRBV12-4
d_call: -

cdr3_nt: TGTGCCAGCAGCCAACTTCCGCCTCCTTGGCTGTTTTTT
cdr3_aa: CASSQLPPPWLFF
clone_size: many
j_call: TRBJ2-2
v_call: TRBV4-2
d_call: -

cdr3_nt: TGTGCCAGCCAAGGCAATCTTAATGAAAAACTGTTTTTT
cdr3_aa: CASQGNLNEKLFF
clone_size: -
j_call: TRBJ1-4
v_call: TRBV2
d_call: -

cdr3_nt: TGTGCCAGCAGCTTAGAGGTTATGCCGGGGAGAACCGGGGAGCTGTTTTTT
cdr3_aa: CASSLEVMPGRTGELFF
clone_size: -
j_call: TRBJ2-2
v_call: TRBV7-8
d_call: -

cdr3_nt: TGTGCCAGTCTGCCGGGACTAGCGGGGGGGGTAGGCAATGAGCAGTTCTTC
cdr3_aa: CASLPGLAGGVGNEQFF
clone_size: many
j_call: TRBJ2-1
v_call: TRBV12-3/TRBV12-4
d_call: TRBD2

cdr3_nt: TGCGCCAGCAGCTTGACCGGGACAAGGAGGGCCGGGGAGCTGTTTTTT
cdr3_aa: CASSLTGTRRAGELFF
clone_size: few
j_call: TRBJ2-2
v_call: TRBV5-1
d_call: -

cdr3_nt: TGTGCCAGCAGAGGGTCTTCACTTAACACTGAAGCTTTCTTT
cdr3_aa: CASRGSSLNTEAFF
clone_size: few
j_call: TRBJ1-1
v_call: TRBV6-6
d_call: -

cdr3_nt: TGTGCCAGCAACGCACGGACAGGCGCCTATGGCTACACCTTC
cdr3_aa: CASNARTGAYGYTF
clone_size: many
j_call: TRBJ1-2
v_call: TRBV5-6
d_call: TRBD1

cdr3_nt: TGTGCCAGCAGTTTTGGGCTAGCCCGAAGGACCCAGTACTTC
cdr3_aa: CASSFGLARRTQYF
clone_size: -
j_call: TRBJ2-5
v_call: TRBV12-3/TRBV12-4
d_call: -